What follows describes a single T cell receptor (beta chain). The target antigen is unknown. The data stem from a study of vaccination effects on CD4 cells after COVID-19. About the research overall: All study participants received two doses of BNT162b2 or mRNA-1273 vaccine. Findings and caveats of the study: Vaccine- and infection-induced clones showed marked clonal contraction late following vaccination. Only a single clone (1 of 255 vaccine-induced clones in healthy vaccinees) cross-reacted with common cold coronaviruses.

CD4+ T cells specific for antigen were expanded with viral peptide pools by the ViraFEST assay before sequencing. CD4+ T cell isolation took place after more than eight days of culture. According to the study, vaccine recipients showed no prior SARS-CoV-2 infection and negative nucleocapsid antibodies. The authors replaced half the medium with IL-2 medium on days 3 and 7. Sequencing was performed with immunoSEQ multiplex PCR; in TCRdb, only in-frame clones are kept and a portion is missing. The sample has tens of thousands of clones; approximately 70% are singletons. The sample was CD4+ T cells from PBMCs cultured with SARS-CoV-2 spike peptides, taken before COVID-19 vaccination. The receptor comes from a human donor who received a COVID-19 vaccine.

DNA for the CDR3: TGTGCCAGCAGTGAAGGACCACCGAGAGGGTATTTT. Protein product: CASSEGPPRGYF. The gene calls are TRBV6-1 and TRBJ2-3; D uncertain. This CDR3 has 12 residues. Per germline, CDR1 MNHNS and CDR2 SASEGT. Deletions cut 1 base from V and 14 bases from J, with 13 bases between.